This paragraph reports one TCR beta chain. Its specificity is not known. This sample is drawn from a study of CXCR3-negative and CXCR3-positive naive CD8 T cells. Overall study: The total count of TRB reads reached 120 million to 150 million, and each library contributed about 1.5 +/- 0.3 million.

From germline, CDR1 is MNHNY and CDR2 SVGAGI (reference sequence). The CDR3 sequence is 15 residues long. Findings and caveats of the study: In CXCR3-positive naive cells, the TRB CDR3s were more hydrophobic than in CXCR3-negative naive cells. Relative to memory CD8+ cells, whose diversity was much lower, both naive subsets had comparably high diversity.

The method, 5' RACE with UMI labels, was used to prepare the TRB cDNA libraries. Following a re-call of the 5' RACE reads, TCRdb has one entry per CDR3 protein and lacks DNA. Seen in this sample are under 70,000 distinct CDR3 sequences; the ten most common clones hold 4% to 5.5%. The J gene is TRBJ2-3, the V gene TRBV6-6; TCRdb's assignment of TRBD1 cannot be checked, as there is no DNA. Sample: naive CXCR3+ CD8+ T cells from blood. Noted subset: CD45RO-CCR7+CD27+CD95- naive CD8+ T cells expressing CXCR3 (TNR3+). This TCR derives from a human donor in good health. Some clones in this sample may be carry-over from other donors' samples. The CDR3 region is CASSSDRVRADTQYF.